The 10 T cell receptor beta chains below come from one sample, sequenced in a study of blood T cell repertoires in COVID-19. Repertoires were generated with immunoSEQ multiplex PCR, while TCRdb's copy carries only in-frame clones and drops some. Of 350,000 or so clones listed, 88% are singletons. Source material: peripheral blood. The receptors originated from a woman aged 25 to 45 with COVID-19, enrolled during active disease.

The chain has TRBV4-1 and TRBJ2-3, with 8 bases identical to TRBD2. The V segment lost 5 bases and the J segment 3 bases; nucleotides outside the gene matches: 10. The CDR3 consists of 16 residues. Germline loops: CDR1 MGHRA, CDR2 YSYEKL. CDR3 coding DNA: TGCGCCAGCAGCTTGTACCGACGGGGGGGTACAGATACGCAGTATTTT. This sequence encodes CASSLYRRGGTDTQYF.

As to this clone: One junction end disagrees with the germline gene, perhaps due to a read error. V gene TRBV2 combines with J gene TRBJ1-1; D not resolved. Germline V lookup: CDR1 SNHLY, CDR2 FYNNEI. This CDR3 comprises 11 residues. CDR3 coding DNA: TGTGCCAGCAGTGAAGCCCCCCCGCAGATCTTT. As protein: CASSEAPPQIF. The whole variable domain, remainder taken from reference TRBV2 and TRBJ1-1, is EPEVTQTPSHQVTQMGQEVILRCVPISNHLYFYWYRQILGQKVEFLVSFYNNEISEKSEIFDDQFSVERPDGSNFTLKIRSTKLEDSAMYFCASSEAPPQIFGQGTRLTVV.

The chain has TRBV4-3 and TRBJ2-7, with D hard to call. Trimming took off 1 base at V and 4 bases at J, with 11 bases between the two ends. CDR1 and CDR2 (germline): LGHNA, YSLEER. The CDR3 is made up of 14 amino acids. This CDR3 reads CASSQVLYLYEQYF. The CDR3 DNA sequence: TGCGCCAGCAGCCAAGTTCTATACCTTTACGAGCAGTACTTC.

The chain recombines TRBV2 with TRBJ1-6, with D unresolved. The CDR3 has 14 residues. V was clipped by 5 bases and J by 9 bases, with 14 bases between them. The germline V gene encodes CDR1 SNHLY and CDR2 FYNNEI. The CDR3 coding sequence is TGTGCCAGCAGTCCCCAAGGCTCGGGTTCACCCCTCCACTTT. Its translation: CASSPQGSGSPLHF.

The chain employs TRBV18 and TRBJ1-1; D is perhaps TRBD1 (5 bases). The CDR3 covers 12 residues. The germline V and J ends were trimmed by 3 bases and 7 bases, with 9 bases remaining between them. Germline loops: CDR1 KGHSH, CDR2 LQKENI. CDR3 coding DNA: TGTGCCAGCTCACCGACAGTCCTTGAAGCTTTCTTT. It is translated as CASSPTVLEAFF.

V and J are TRBV18 and TRBJ1-1, with D unresolved. Trimming took 6 bases from V and 2 from J, leaving 13 bases between them. This CDR3 contains 14 residues. CDR1 KGHSH and CDR2 LQKENI come from the germline V gene. The CDR3 loop is CASSDSAGNTEAFF. The CDR3 region has the DNA TGTGCCAGCTCTGATTCCGCGGGAAACACTGAAGCTTTCTTT. Full variable domain (remainder filled in from reference TRBV18 and TRBJ1-1): NAGVMQNPRHLVRRRGQEARLRCSPMKGHSHVYWYRQLPEEGLKFMVYLQKENIIDESGMPKERFSAEFPKEGPSILRIQQVVRGDSAAYFCASSDSAGNTEAFFGQGTRLTVV.

DNA for the CDR3: TGTGCCAGCAGCTTATTGCCTTGGGAGCGCTATGAGTACTTC. Its translation is CASSLLPWERYEYF. The rearrangement uses TRBV7-8 and TRBJ2-5; tentative D call: TRBD2 (5 bases). V was clipped by 2 bases and J by 12 bases, with 19 bases between them. Germline CDR1 and CDR2: SGHVS and FQNEAQ. There are 14 residues in the CDR3.

The V gene is TRBV5-8, the J gene TRBJ1-5, with D perhaps TRBD1 (5 bases). This CDR3 region has 16 residues. The germline V and J ends were trimmed by 0 bases and 4 bases, with 14 bases remaining between them. Per germline, CDR1 SGHTS and CDR2 YDEGEE. Here the CDR3 reads CASSLAGGAANQPQHF. The DNA for the CDR3 is TGTGCCAGCAGCTTGGCCGGAGGGGCAGCTAATCAGCCCCAGCATTTT. The whole variable domain, remainder taken from reference TRBV5-8 and TRBJ1-5, is EAGVTQSPTHLIKTRGQQATLRCSPISGHTSVYWYQQALGLGLQFLLWYDEGEERNRGNFPPRFSGRQFPNYSSELNVNALELEDSALYLCASSLAGGAANQPQHFGDGTRLSIL.

The chain is built from TRBV7-3 and TRBJ1-2; a weak D match, TRBD1 (6 bases). The CDR3 runs to 13 residues. V shed 4 bases and J shed 5 bases, with 11 bases lying between them. CDR1 and CDR2 from the germline V gene are SGHTA and FQGTGA. CDR3: CASSSSQGYGYTF. The CDR3 DNA sequence: TGTGCCAGCAGCTCAAGTCAGGGGTATGGCTACACCTTC.

V and J are TRBV28 and TRBJ1-6; 7 bases are a match to TRBD1. V was clipped by 5 bases and J by 6 bases; unmatched bases: 4. The CDR3 runs to 14 residues. Germline CDR1 reads MDHEN; CDR2 reads SYDVKM. The CDR3 spells CASSVTGSNSPLHF. The CDR3 region has the DNA TGTGCCAGCAGTGTGACAGGGAGTAATTCACCCCTCCACTTT.